The sample holds a few counts of the clone carrying this TCR beta chain. What it binds is not known. Each CDR3 protein gets one entry after TCRdb re-called the 5' RACE reads with MiXCR. Among approximately 300,000 distinct CDR3 sequences, 8.5% to 9% were seen once, and the ten largest hold over 15%. These data originate in a study of T cells after yellow fever vaccination. As for the study in general: SMART-Seq v4 Ultra Low Input prepared the low-cell-number fractions. Study results and caveats: Primary-vaccination clones mostly resurfaced post-booster (under 98% CD4, approximately 87% CD8).

From germline, CDR1 is MNHEY and CDR2 SVGAGI. The CDR3 length is 13 residues. V lost 2 bases and J 4 bases, leaving 8 bases between the germline ends. V usage is TRBV6-5 and J usage is TRBJ1-2, with D perhaps TRBD1 (5 bases). The TCR was taken from a man aged 18 to 30 who received the YFV17D yellow fever vaccine. The sequencing here drew on PBMCs, taken on the day of the first yellow fever vaccination. CDR3 nucleotides: TGTGCCAGCAGTTACGGGGGACTCTATGGCTACACCTTC. Translating it yields CASSYGGLYGYTF.